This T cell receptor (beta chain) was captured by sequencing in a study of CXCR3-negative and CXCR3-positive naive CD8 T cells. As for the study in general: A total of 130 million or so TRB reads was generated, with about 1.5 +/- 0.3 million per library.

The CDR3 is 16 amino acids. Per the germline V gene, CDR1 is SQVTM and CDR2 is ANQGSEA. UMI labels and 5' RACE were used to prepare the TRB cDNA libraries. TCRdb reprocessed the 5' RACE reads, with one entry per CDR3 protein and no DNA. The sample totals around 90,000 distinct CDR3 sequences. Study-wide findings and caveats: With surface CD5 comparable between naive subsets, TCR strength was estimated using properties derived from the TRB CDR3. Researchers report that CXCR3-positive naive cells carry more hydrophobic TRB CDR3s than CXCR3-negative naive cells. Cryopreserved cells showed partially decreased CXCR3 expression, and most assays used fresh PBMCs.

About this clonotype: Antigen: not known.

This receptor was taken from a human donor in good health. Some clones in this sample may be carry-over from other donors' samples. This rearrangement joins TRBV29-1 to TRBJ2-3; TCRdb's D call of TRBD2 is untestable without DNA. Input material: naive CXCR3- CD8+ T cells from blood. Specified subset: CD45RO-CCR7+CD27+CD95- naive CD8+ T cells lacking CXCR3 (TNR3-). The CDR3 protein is CSVRLAGVEGTDTQYF.